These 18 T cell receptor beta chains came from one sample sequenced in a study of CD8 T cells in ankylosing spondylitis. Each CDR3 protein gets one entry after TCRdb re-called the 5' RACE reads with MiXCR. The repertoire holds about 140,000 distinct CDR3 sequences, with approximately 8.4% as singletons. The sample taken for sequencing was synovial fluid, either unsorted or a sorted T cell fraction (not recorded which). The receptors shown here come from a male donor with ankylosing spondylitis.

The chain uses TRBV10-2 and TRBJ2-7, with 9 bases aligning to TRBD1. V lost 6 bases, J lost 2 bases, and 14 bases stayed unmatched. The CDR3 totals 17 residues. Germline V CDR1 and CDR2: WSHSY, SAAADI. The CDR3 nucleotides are TGCGCCAGCAGAGGACAGGGGAAAAACTCTTTTGCCTACGAGCAGTACTTC. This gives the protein CASRGQGKNSFAYEQYF.

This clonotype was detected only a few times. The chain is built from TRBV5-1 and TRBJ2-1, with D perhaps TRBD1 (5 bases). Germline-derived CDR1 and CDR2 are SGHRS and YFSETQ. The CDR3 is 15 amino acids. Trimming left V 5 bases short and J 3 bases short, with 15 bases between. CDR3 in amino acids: CASRFDSNLYNEQFF. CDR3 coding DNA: TGCGCCAGCAGGTTTGACAGTAATCTCTACAATGAGCAGTTCTTC.

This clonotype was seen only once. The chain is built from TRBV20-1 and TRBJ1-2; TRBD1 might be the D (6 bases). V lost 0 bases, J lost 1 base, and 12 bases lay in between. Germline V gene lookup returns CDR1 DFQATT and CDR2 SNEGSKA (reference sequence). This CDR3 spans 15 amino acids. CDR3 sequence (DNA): TGCAGTGCTAGAGATCGCACAGGGATTAACTATGGCTACACCTTC. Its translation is CSARDRTGINYGYTF.

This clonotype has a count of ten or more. The CDR3 sequence is CASSLDRWQGRLETQYF. The CDR3 bases are TGTGCCAGCAGCTTAGACCGCTGGCAGGGGCGGTTGGAGACCCAGTACTTC. V gene TRBV11-2 combines with J gene TRBJ2-5, with D possibly being TRBD1 (6 bases). CDR1 is SGHAT, CDR2 FQNNGV, per germline. The V end was cut by 0 bases, the J end by 5 bases, with 19 bases between. The CDR3 is made up of 17 amino acids.

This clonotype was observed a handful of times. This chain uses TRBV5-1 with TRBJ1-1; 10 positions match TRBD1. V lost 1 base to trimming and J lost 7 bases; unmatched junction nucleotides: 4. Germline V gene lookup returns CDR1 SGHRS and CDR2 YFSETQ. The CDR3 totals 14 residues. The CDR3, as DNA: TGCGCCAGCAGCTTGTATGGACAGGGGGGTGAAGCTTTCTTT. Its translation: CASSLYGQGGEAFF.

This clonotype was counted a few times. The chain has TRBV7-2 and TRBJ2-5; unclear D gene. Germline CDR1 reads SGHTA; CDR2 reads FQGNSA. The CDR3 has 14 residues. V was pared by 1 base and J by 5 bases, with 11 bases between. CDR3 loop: CASSLGGFGETQYF. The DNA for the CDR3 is TGTGCCAGCAGCTTAGGGGGATTCGGGGAGACCCAGTACTTC.

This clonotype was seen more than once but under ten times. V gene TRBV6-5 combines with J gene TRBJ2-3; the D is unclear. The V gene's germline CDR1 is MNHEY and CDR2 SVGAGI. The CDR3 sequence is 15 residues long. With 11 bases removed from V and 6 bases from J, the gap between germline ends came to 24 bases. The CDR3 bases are TGTGCCCGACAATCTCTCGGCGCCCCGGTGGATACGCAGTATTTT. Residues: CARQSLGAPVDTQYF.

In DNA form, the CDR3 reads TGCAGTGCTAGAGAATGTGGCATAATGAAGAGCGAGCAGTACTTC. This translates into CSARECGIMKSEQYF. The chain links TRBV20-1 to TRBJ2-7, with unresolved D. This CDR3 spans 15 amino acids. Germline V gives CDR1 DFQATT, CDR2 SNEGSKA (reference sequence). Trimming left V 0 bases short and J 6 bases short, with 18 bases between.

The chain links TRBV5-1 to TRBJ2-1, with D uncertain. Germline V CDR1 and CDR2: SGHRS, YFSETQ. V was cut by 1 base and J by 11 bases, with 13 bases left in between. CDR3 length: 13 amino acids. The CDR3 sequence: CASSLLDARQQFF. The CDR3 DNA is TGCGCCAGCAGCTTGTTGGACGCCCGGCAGCAGTTCTTC.

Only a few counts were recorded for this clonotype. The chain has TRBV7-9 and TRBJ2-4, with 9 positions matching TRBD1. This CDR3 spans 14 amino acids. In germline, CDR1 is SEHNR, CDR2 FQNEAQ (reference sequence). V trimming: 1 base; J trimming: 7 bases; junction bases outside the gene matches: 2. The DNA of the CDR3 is TGTGCCAGCAGCTTAGGCGGGACAGGGAACATTCAGTACTTC. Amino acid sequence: CASSLGGTGNIQYF.

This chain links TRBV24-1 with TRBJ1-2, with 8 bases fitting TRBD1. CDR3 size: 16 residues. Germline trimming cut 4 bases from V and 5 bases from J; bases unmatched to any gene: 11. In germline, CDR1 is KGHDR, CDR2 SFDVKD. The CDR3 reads CATSDPDRGSLYGYTF. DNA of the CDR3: TGTGCCACCAGTGACCCAGACAGGGGTTCATTGTATGGCTACACCTTC.

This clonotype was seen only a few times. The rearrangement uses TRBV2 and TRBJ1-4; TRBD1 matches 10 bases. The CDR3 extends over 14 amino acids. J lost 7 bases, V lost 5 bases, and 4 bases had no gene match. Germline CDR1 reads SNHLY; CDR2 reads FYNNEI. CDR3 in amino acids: CASSRTGGFEKLFF. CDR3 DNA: TGTGCCAGCAGTCGGACAGGGGGATTTGAAAAACTGTTTTTT.

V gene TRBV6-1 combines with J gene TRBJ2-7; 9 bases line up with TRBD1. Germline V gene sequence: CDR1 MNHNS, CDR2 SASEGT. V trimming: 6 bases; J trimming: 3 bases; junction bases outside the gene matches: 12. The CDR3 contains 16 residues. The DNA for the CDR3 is TGTGCCAGCAGCCCTCGGGACAGGGTACGGGGCTACGAGCAGTACTTC. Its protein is CASSPRDRVRGYEQYF.

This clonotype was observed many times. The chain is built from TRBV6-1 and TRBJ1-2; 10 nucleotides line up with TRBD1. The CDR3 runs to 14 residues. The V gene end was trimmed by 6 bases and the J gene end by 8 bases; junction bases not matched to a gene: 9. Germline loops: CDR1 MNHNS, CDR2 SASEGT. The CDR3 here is CASSLAGTGVGYTF. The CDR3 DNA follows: TGTGCCAGCAGCCTAGCCGGGACAGGGGTAGGCTACACCTTC.

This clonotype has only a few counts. The CDR3 DNA sequence: TGCAGTGCTTTCCGGGACTACCCCTCCTACGAGCAGTACTTC. Amino acid sequence: CSAFRDYPSYEQYF. The chain is built from TRBV20-1 and TRBJ2-7; 7 bases are a match to TRBD2. CDR3 length: 14 amino acids. The J segment lost 0 bases and the V segment lost 5 bases, leaving 7 bases of the junction unmatched. From germline, CDR1 is DFQATT and CDR2 SNEGSKA (reference sequence).

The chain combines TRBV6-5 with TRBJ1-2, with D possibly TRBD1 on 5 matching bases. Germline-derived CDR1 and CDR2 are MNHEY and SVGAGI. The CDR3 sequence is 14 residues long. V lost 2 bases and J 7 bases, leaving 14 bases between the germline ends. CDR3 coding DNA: TGTGCCAGCAGTTACGGGTTGAGCAGGGCTGGCTACACCTTC. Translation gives CASSYGLSRAGYTF.

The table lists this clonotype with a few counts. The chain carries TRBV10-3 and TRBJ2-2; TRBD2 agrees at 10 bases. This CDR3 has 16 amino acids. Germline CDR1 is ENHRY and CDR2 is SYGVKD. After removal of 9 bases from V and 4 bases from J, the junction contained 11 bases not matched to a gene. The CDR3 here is CAISRAGGPSTGELFF. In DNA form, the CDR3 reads TGTGCCATAAGCAGAGCGGGAGGGCCGAGCACCGGGGAGCTGTTTTTT.

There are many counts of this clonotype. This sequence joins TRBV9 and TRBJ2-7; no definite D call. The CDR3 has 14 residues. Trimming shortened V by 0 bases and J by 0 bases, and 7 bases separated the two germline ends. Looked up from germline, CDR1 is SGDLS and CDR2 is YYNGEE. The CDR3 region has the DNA TGTGCCAGCAGCGTAGCCGTCTCCTCCTACGAGCAGTACTTC. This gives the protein CASSVAVSSYEQYF.